This entry lists 30 T cell receptor beta chains sequenced from one sample in a study of shared clonotypes between healthy human individuals. Repertoires were generated with immunoSEQ multiplex PCR, while TCRdb's copy carries only in-frame clones and drops some. The table includes more than 400,000 clones, approximately 94% detected once. What was sequenced was naive CD4+ T cells sorted from blood. The subset was: CD45RA+ positively selected. The receptors originated from a woman aged 30 to 39 in good health.

This clone is a singleton in its sample. The gene calls are TRBV9 and TRBJ2-7; D ambiguous. The length of the CDR3 is 12 residues. V was trimmed by 3 bases and J by 2 bases, leaving 6 bases between them. Germline V gene data show CDR1 as SGDLS and CDR2 as YYNGEE. CDR3 DNA sequence: TGTGCCAGCAGCGGGAGCACCTACGAGCAGTACTTC. Amino acid sequence: CASSGSTYEQYF.

The CDR3 region has the DNA TGTGCCAGCTTCGGCCCCCCGGGACAACCCTATAGCAATCAGCCCCAGCATTTT. Translating gives CASFGPPGQPYSNQPQHF. The chain couples TRBV2 to TRBJ1-5; tentative D call: TRBD1 (6 bases). V gave up 8 bases and J gave up 0 bases, with 23 bases separating them. Per germline, CDR1 SNHLY and CDR2 FYNNEI. The CDR3 runs to 18 residues. Variable domain in full (rest from reference TRBV2 and TRBJ1-5): EPEVTQTPSHQVTQMGQEVILRCVPISNHLYFYWYRQILGQKVEFLVSFYNNEISEKSEIFDDQFSVERPDGSNFTLKIRSTKLEDSAMYFCASFGPPGQPYSNQPQHFGDGTRLSIL.

The rearrangement uses TRBV10-3 and TRBJ2-1; 11 nucleotides align to TRBD2. The CDR3 runs to 15 residues. V shed 0 bases and J 7 bases; nucleotides not matched to a gene: 2. Germline CDR1 reads ENHRY; CDR2 reads SYGVKD. CDR3 nucleotides: TGTGCCATCAGTGAGTCACTAGCGGGAGTAAATGAGCAGTTCTTC. This sequence encodes CAISESLAGVNEQFF.

The chain recombines TRBV28 with TRBJ2-5; D not resolved. The DNA end lines up better with TRBJ2-7; the J call may be wrong. The germline V gene encodes CDR1 MDHEN and CDR2 SYDVKM. CDR3 length: 14 residues. DNA for the CDR3: TGTGCCAGCAGAAAGCTCTTACGGAGCTACGAGCAGTACTTC. It specifies CASRKLLRSYEQYF.

This CDR3 is CASSVSPQPQHF. Here the CDR3 DNA reads TGTGCCAGCAGCGTCAGTCCGCAGCCCCAGCATTTT. This chain connects TRBV28 to TRBJ1-5; D uncertain. CDR1 and CDR2 from the germline V gene are MDHEN and SYDVKM. This CDR3 contains 12 residues. The ends were cut back, 6 bases at V and 7 bases at J, with 10 bases in the middle. Variable domain in full (rest from reference TRBV28 and TRBJ1-5): DVKVTQSSRYLVKRTGEKVFLECVQDMDHENMFWYRQDPGLGLRLIYFSYDVKMKEKGDIPEGYSVSREKKERFSLILESASTNQTSMYLCASSVSPQPQHFGDGTRLSIL.

V gene TRBV6-6 combines with J gene TRBJ1-1; D is undetermined. Trimming cost V 6 bases and J 8 bases, with 13 bases left between them. Germline lookup yields CDR1 MNHNY and CDR2 SVGAGI (reference sequence). CDR3 length: 12 residues. The CDR3 bases are TGTGCCAGCAGGGCCCCCGACAACGAAGCTTTCTTT. This sequence encodes CASRAPDNEAFF.

As DNA, the CDR3 is TGTGCCAGCAGTTTTCGGAATCGGGGGTATTTT. Translated, it gives CASSFRNRGYF. The V call is TRBV28, the J call TRBJ2-3; tentative D call: TRBD2 (5 bases). This CDR3 contains 11 residues. Germline CDR1 reads MDHEN; CDR2 reads SYDVKM. The V end was cut by 3 bases, the J end by 14 bases, with 12 bases between.

The gene calls are TRBV28 and TRBJ1-2; no definite D call. CDR3 length equals 14 residues. V was pared by 1 base and J by 0 bases, with 6 bases between. The germline gives CDR1 MDHEN, CDR2 SYDVKM. CDR3 loop: CASSLLQPNYGYTF. The CDR3 DNA sequence: TGTGCCAGCAGTTTATTGCAGCCTAACTATGGCTACACCTTC.

The chain employs TRBV30 and TRBJ1-6; a possible D gene is TRBD1 (6 bases). The germline V and J ends were trimmed by 7 bases and 7 bases, with 20 bases remaining between them. The CDR3 spans 15 residues. Germline-derived CDR1 and CDR2 are GTSNPN and SVGIG (reference sequence). CDR3 in DNA: TGTGCCTCCTCCCTCGGAGGGGGGGGAAATTCACCCCTCCACTTT. The encoded protein is CASSLGGGGNSPLHF.

This sequence joins TRBV4-1 and TRBJ2-7, with D possibly being TRBD2 (7 bases). The V end lost 4 bases, the J end lost 5 bases, and 15 bases lay between the germline ends. Germline values: CDR1 MGHRA, CDR2 YSYEKL. The CDR3 is 14 amino acids. The CDR3: CASSPGEGINEQYF. The CDR3 DNA is TGCGCCAGCAGCCCAGGGGAGGGGATAAACGAGCAGTACTTC.

The CDR3 DNA sequence: TGCGCCAGCAGCCAAGCACCGACAGGGGGCAGGACTGAAGCTTTCTTT. It specifies CASSQAPTGGRTEAFF. The rearrangement joins TRBV4-1 to TRBJ1-1; 10 bases align to TRBD1. The V segment lost 1 base and the J segment 5 bases; nucleotides outside the gene matches: 7. This CDR3 has 16 residues. CDR1 is MGHRA and CDR2 is YSYEKL in the germline V gene.

V and J are TRBV19 and TRBJ2-7; 8 bases are a match to TRBD1. V was pared by 3 bases and J by 5 bases, with 3 bases of the junction left unmatched. This CDR3 contains 13 residues. Per the germline V gene, CDR1 is LNHDA and CDR2 is SQIVND (reference sequence). The CDR3 DNA follows: TGTGCCAGTAGTATGACAGGGGCTGACGAGCAGTACTTC. It encodes CASSMTGADEQYF.

V gene TRBV27 combines with J gene TRBJ2-5; 7 bases align to TRBD1. This CDR3 region has 19 residues. Germline lookup yields CDR1 MNHEY and CDR2 SMNVEV (reference sequence). Unmatched junction bases numbered 17, after V lost 1 base and J lost 3 bases. Here the CDR3 reads CASSLFGADWDSAKETQYF. In nucleotides, the CDR3 is TGTGCCAGCAGTTTATTCGGCGCCGATTGGGACAGTGCTAAAGAGACCCAGTACTTC.

The sample holds one count of this clone. This chain uses TRBV6-1 with TRBJ2-1; D is unclear. The length of the CDR3 is 14 residues. CDR1 and CDR2 (germline): MNHNS, SASEGT. V lost 7 bases, J lost 0 bases, and 10 bases lay in between. The CDR3 loop is CASTETYSYNEQFF. CDR3 sequence (DNA): TGTGCCAGCACGGAGACGTACTCCTACAATGAGCAGTTCTTC.

This chain uses TRBV21-1 with TRBJ2-5; TRBD2 reflects the table's D call only, with no check against the DNA. TRBV21-1 counts as a pseudogene. The CDR3 extends over 14 amino acids. As DNA, the CDR3 is TGTGCCAGTCCAGCGGGAGGGCCGCGGGAGACCCAGTACTTC. Its protein product is CASPAGGPRETQYF.

V is TRBV21-1 and J is TRBJ1-5; the table names TRBD1, a call not compared with the DNA. TRBV21-1 is a pseudogene segment. This CDR3 region has 16 residues. This CDR3 is CASSTRGQGQNQPQHF. Written as DNA, the CDR3 is TGTGCCAGCAGCACCCGGGGACAGGGACAGAATCAGCCCCAGCATTTT.

This rearrangement joins TRBV28 to TRBJ1-3; D might be TRBD1 (5 bases). This CDR3 spans 15 amino acids. CDR1 is MDHEN, CDR2 SYDVKM, per germline. V was shortened by 4 bases and J by 2 bases, with 12 bases between the two germline ends. CDR3 in DNA: TGTGCCAGCAGTTCCGAGGGGCGACCTGGAAACACCATATATTTT. Its protein product is CASSSEGRPGNTIYF.

The CDR3 coding sequence is TGTGCCAGCAGCTCCGCGCTTCAATCCGATACGCAGTATTTT. This encodes CASSSALQSDTQYF. The chain joins TRBV7-2 to TRBJ2-3; D remains unclear. V was trimmed by 4 bases and J by 6 bases, leaving 14 bases between them. The CDR3 runs 14 residues. Germline loops: CDR1 SGHTA, CDR2 FQGNSA.

This chain joins TRBV19 and TRBJ2-3; 7 positions match TRBD1. V shed 7 bases and J 4 bases; nucleotides not matched to a gene: 8. Germline V gene sequence: CDR1 LNHDA, CDR2 SQIVND (reference sequence). The CDR3 is 14 residues long. DNA for the CDR3: TGTGCCAGTACCAGCGGACAGGCCTCAGATACGCAGTATTTT. It yields the protein CASTSGQASDTQYF.

The chain joins TRBV23-1 to TRBJ2-7; TRBD1 agrees at 9 bases. TRBV23-1 is labeled an ORF, and its function is uncertain. The length of the CDR3 is 16 residues. The V and J ends lost 4 bases and 1 base, in that order; junction bases with no gene match: 8. This CDR3 reads CASSPNTGQGSYEQYF. CDR3 bases: TGCGCCAGCAGTCCTAATACGGGACAGGGTTCCTACGAGCAGTACTTC.

This clone was observed a single time. This chain connects TRBV6-1 to TRBJ2-7; D is possibly TRBD1 (5 bases). V was pared by 5 bases and J by 5 bases, with 16 bases between. CDR1 is MNHNS and CDR2 is SASEGT in the germline V gene. The CDR3 is made up of 14 amino acids. This chain's CDR3 is CASSNLQGNNEQYF. The CDR3 DNA is TGTGCCAGCAGTAACCTTCAGGGTAATAACGAGCAGTACTTC.

Only a few counts were recorded for this clone. V and J are TRBV27 and TRBJ1-1, with D hard to call. The CDR3 covers 15 residues. Germline V gene lookup returns CDR1 MNHEY and CDR2 SMNVEV (reference sequence). Trimming stripped 0 bases from V and 1 base from J, with 9 bases between. As DNA, the CDR3 is TGTGCCAGCAGTTTATCCCCGGGAGGGAACACTGAAGCTTTCTTT. Amino acid sequence: CASSLSPGGNTEAFF.

The V and J genes are TRBV9 and TRBJ2-5; 8 bases map to TRBD1. V dropped 4 bases and J dropped 5; count of bases not matched to a gene: 7. In germline, CDR1 is SGDLS, CDR2 YYNGEE. There are 14 residues in the CDR3. CDR3 protein: CASSPLGQGETQYF. The CDR3 DNA reads TGTGCCAGCAGCCCTCTCGGACAGGGCGAGACCCAGTACTTC.

V usage is TRBV7-2 and J usage is TRBJ2-6; D ambiguous. Germline V gene sequence: CDR1 SGHTA, CDR2 FQGNSA. Trimming removed 6 bases at V and 0 bases at J, with 9 bases between. The length of the CDR3 is 15 residues. The CDR3 DNA reads TGTGCCAGCAGGAGGACGGTCTCTGGGGCCAACGTCCTGACTTTC. This codes for CASRRTVSGANVLTF.

V gene TRBV28 combines with J gene TRBJ2-5; D call uncertain. The DNA end is more similar to TRBJ2-7, so the J call may be wrong. This CDR3 is 12 amino acids long. CDR1 is MDHEN and CDR2 is SYDVKM in the germline V gene. Written as DNA, the CDR3 is TGTGCCAGCAGTTTTCACGCCCACGAGCAGTACTTC. It specifies CASSFHAHEQYF.

V and J are TRBV14 and TRBJ2-4, with 9 nucleotides matching TRBD1. The germline gives CDR1 SGHDN, CDR2 FVKESK. The length of the CDR3 is 15 residues. The V segment lost 4 bases and the J segment 6 bases; nucleotides outside the gene matches: 7. CDR3 nucleotides: TGTGCCAGCAGCCTAACAGGGGGCGCACTAAACATTCAGTACTTC. It is translated as CASSLTGGALNIQYF.

V and J are TRBV6-5 and TRBJ2-7; 7 bases are a match to TRBD1. V lost 6 bases and J lost 2; bases outside the gene matches: 7. In germline, CDR1 is MNHEY, CDR2 SVGAGI. This CDR3 spans 14 amino acids. DNA of the CDR3: TGTGCCAGCAGGTACACAGGGGTAGCCTACGAGCAGTACTTC. Translating gives CASRYTGVAYEQYF.

This rearrangement joins TRBV5-1 to TRBJ2-2; the match to TRBD1 covers 10 bases. Per the germline V gene, CDR1 is SGHRS and CDR2 is YFSETQ. The CDR3 extends over 15 amino acids. With 6 bases clipped from V and 6 bases from J, the junction kept 8 bases outside the gene matches. The CDR3 loop is CASTPGQGPPGELFF. The DNA for the CDR3 is TGCGCCAGCACGCCGGGACAGGGGCCCCCCGGGGAGCTGTTTTTT.

The rearrangement links TRBV19 to TRBJ2-5, with no clear D. Germline V gives CDR1 LNHDA, CDR2 SQIVND (reference sequence). This CDR3 is 14 amino acids long. V lost 6 bases and J lost 5, with 16 bases in between. The CDR3 nucleotides read TGTGCCAGTAGCCCAGTGAGTGAGGACGAGACCCAGTACTTC. Encoded protein: CASSPVSEDETQYF.

The J gene is TRBJ2-7, the V gene TRBV5-6; 9 bases agree with TRBD2. The germline V gene encodes CDR1 SGHDT and CDR2 YYEEEE. The V gene end was trimmed by 4 bases and the J gene end by 2 bases; junction bases not matched to a gene: 7. CDR3 length: 15 amino acids. In DNA, the CDR3 is TGTGCCAGCAGCCCGGCGGGGGGGCCAACCTACGAGCAGTACTTC. This sequence encodes CASSPAGGPTYEQYF.